This TCR beta chain derives from a study of T cells in Graves' hyperthyroidism and ophthalmopathy. Turning to the study itself: Peripheral blood was drawn at first diagnosis, prior to all treatment.

Study outcomes and limitations: The majority of expanded thyroid clonotypes above 0.001 also appeared in blood.

The CDR3 spans 14 residues. Trimming removed 6 bases from V and 2 bases from J, with 13 bases in between. Template material for amplifying TCR beta CDR3 regions consisted of RNA transcripts. Using the HTBI primer set, a first-round RT-PCR was run on the TCR CDR3. TCRdb called the multiplex PCR reads again in MiXCR, with one record for every CDR3 protein. The top ten clones hold 32% of a sample with about 400,000 distinct CDR3 sequences, 15% of them seen once. Hyperthyroidism of Graves' type that showed no ophthalmopathy progression within 18 months was stable. Subjects aged 18 to 65 presented with newly diagnosed hyperthyroidism of less than 2 months' duration. This clonotype has at least ten counts. The target antigen is unknown.

The sequenced sample was blood. V usage is TRBV12-3 or TRBV12-4 and J usage is TRBJ1-2; D is ambiguous. This TCR derives from a woman aged 30 to 39 with Graves' hyperthyroidism. The DNA of the CDR3 is TGTGCCAGCAGCCGAGATCAAGGGAACTATGGCTACACCTTC. Amino acids: CASSRDQGNYGYTF.